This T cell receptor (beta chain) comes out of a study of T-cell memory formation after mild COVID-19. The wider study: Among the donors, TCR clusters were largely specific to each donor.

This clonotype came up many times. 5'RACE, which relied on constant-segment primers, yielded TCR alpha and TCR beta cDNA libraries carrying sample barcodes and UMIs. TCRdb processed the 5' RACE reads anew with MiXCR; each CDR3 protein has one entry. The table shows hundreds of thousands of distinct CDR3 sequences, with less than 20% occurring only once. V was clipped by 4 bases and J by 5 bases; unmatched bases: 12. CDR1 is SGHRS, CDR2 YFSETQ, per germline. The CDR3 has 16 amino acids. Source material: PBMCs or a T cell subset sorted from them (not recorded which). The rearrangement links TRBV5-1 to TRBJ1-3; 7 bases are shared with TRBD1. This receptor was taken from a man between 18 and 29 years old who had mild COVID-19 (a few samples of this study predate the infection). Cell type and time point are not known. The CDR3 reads CASSRGPGDSRNTIYF. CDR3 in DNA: TGCGCCAGCAGCCGGGGTCCAGGGGACAGCCGAAACACCATATATTTT.